This T cell receptor (beta chain) is from a study of blood T cells in healthy people across ages. V was shortened by 5 bases and J by 0 bases, with 5 bases between the two germline ends. From germline, CDR1 is LNHNV and CDR2 YYDKDF (reference sequence). The CDR3 is made up of 13 amino acids. A second about 7 to 12 cycle PCR used barcoded and J-beta primers. TCRdb re-called the 5' RACE reads with MiXCR, one entry per CDR3 protein. This sample has some 940,000 distinct CDR3 sequences, with roughly 29% found just once. These same records also appear under a second study, on T cells of mothers and their children.

The chain has TRBV15 and TRBJ2-4; D is unclear. The sample taken for sequencing was blood. This TCR was sampled from a middle-aged woman in good health. The CDR3 region is CATSPQAKNIQYF. The CDR3, as DNA: TGTGCCACCAGCCCCCAAGCCAAAAACATTCAGTACTTC. Combining the CDR3 with reference TRBV15 and TRBJ2-4 gives the whole variable domain DAMVIQNPRYQVTQFGKPVTLSCSQTLNHNVMYWYQQKSSQAPKLLFHYYDKDFNNEADTPDNFQSRRPNTSFCFLDIRSPGLGDTAMYLCATSPQAKNIQYFGAGTRLSVL.